The 11 T cell receptor beta chains below were found in one sample sequenced in a study of blood T cell repertoires in COVID-19. Generated by immunoSEQ multiplex PCR, the TCRdb table keeps only in-frame clones and is missing some. The data show 40,000 to 50,000 clones, around 83% seen once. Sample: peripheral blood. The receptors were gathered from a man in his forties with active COVID-19.

V is TRBV6-4 and J is TRBJ2-3, with 9 bases matching TRBD2. V trimming: 8 bases; J trimming: 4 bases; junction bases outside the gene matches: 7. Germline CDR1 reads MRHNA; CDR2 reads SNTAGT. The CDR3 spans 14 residues. The CDR3 spells CASGDSGSSDTQYF. In nucleotides, the CDR3 is TGTGCCAGCGGAGATAGCGGGAGCTCAGATACGCAGTATTTT.

This chain links TRBV3-1 (or the pseudogene TRBV3-2) with TRBJ1-6, with 9 bases aligning to TRBD1. The V gene end was trimmed by 4 bases and the J gene end by 7 bases; junction bases not matched to a gene: 5. CDR1 LGHDT and CDR2 YNNKEL come from the germline V gene (reference sequence). The CDR3 has 15 residues. The CDR3 sequence is CASSRGQGSNSPLHF. The CDR3 region has the DNA TGTGCCAGCAGCCGAGGACAGGGGTCAAATTCACCCCTCCACTTT.

V is TRBV15 and J is TRBJ1-5; 7 positions match TRBD1. The CDR3 has 13 residues. CDR1 is LNHNV, CDR2 YYDKDF, per germline (reference sequence). V trimming: 0 bases; J trimming: 13 bases; junction bases outside the gene matches: 6. This CDR3 reads CATSRDTLTGQHF. The CDR3 DNA reads as TGTGCCACCAGCAGAGATACCCTGACAGGGCAGCATTTT.

The chain has TRBV29-1 and TRBJ2-5; TRBD2 agrees at 13 bases. The CDR3 has 14 amino acids. Germline V gives CDR1 SQVTM, CDR2 ANQGSEA. V gave up 6 bases and J gave up 5 bases; unmatched junction bases: 6. The CDR3, as DNA: TGCAGCGTCCGGACTAGCGGGAGACGGGAGACCCAGTACTTC. This encodes CSVRTSGRRETQYF.

V and J are TRBV3-1 (or the pseudogene TRBV3-2) and TRBJ2-3, with a tentative D call TRBD2 (5 bases). Trimming pared 4 bases from V and 7 bases from J, leaving 18 bases between. The CDR3 extends over 15 amino acids. Germline assignment: CDR1 LGHDT and CDR2 YNNKEL (reference sequence). The CDR3 protein is CASSPVGGPRNTQYF. The DNA for the CDR3 is TGTGCCAGCAGCCCCGTCGGAGGCCCCCGGAATACGCAGTATTTT.

The chain combines TRBV28 with TRBJ2-7; TRBD2 matches at 9 bases. Germline values: CDR1 MDHEN, CDR2 SYDVKM. The CDR3 consists of 17 residues. The trim removed 2 bases at V and 2 bases at J, leaving 10 bases unmatched. In DNA, the CDR3 is TGTGCCAGCAGTTTAACCCGCGGGGCTAGCGGGGCCTACGAGCAGTACTTC. Its translation is CASSLTRGASGAYEQYF.

V is TRBV27 and J is TRBJ2-6, with 8 bases lining up with TRBD1. CDR3 size: 18 residues. Germline lookup yields CDR1 MNHEY and CDR2 SMNVEV (reference sequence). V was pared by 5 bases and J by 4 bases, with 13 bases of the junction left unmatched. CDR3 residues: CASSPIPDREPGANVLTF. The CDR3 coding sequence is TGTGCCAGCAGTCCCATCCCGGACAGGGAACCAGGGGCCAACGTCCTGACTTTC.

This clone was seen only a few times. The chain joins TRBV3-1 (or the pseudogene TRBV3-2) to TRBJ2-3; 9 nucleotides match TRBD2. CDR3 length equals 14 residues. Per germline, CDR1 LGHDT and CDR2 YNNKEL (reference sequence). After removal of 6 bases from V and 6 bases from J, the junction contained 7 bases not matched to a gene. The CDR3 is CASRMTSGGDTQYF. The CDR3, as DNA: TGTGCCAGCAGGATGACTAGCGGAGGGGATACGCAGTATTTT.

The chain has TRBV10-2 and TRBJ1-5, with D perhaps matching TRBD1 (5 bases). This CDR3 is 14 amino acids long. Germline values: CDR1 WSHSY, CDR2 SAAADI. Trimming took off 9 bases at V and 1 base at J, with 13 bases between the two ends. The CDR3 nucleotides read TGCGCCAGTTCGTCGGGACTCAGCAATCAGCCCCAGCATTTT. Amino acids: CASSSGLSNQPQHF.

This CDR3 reads CASSPGLAGDTGELFF. In DNA, the CDR3 is TGTGCCAGCAGTCCAGGACTAGCGGGGGACACCGGGGAGCTGTTTTTT. The genes are TRBV28 and TRBJ2-2, with TRBD2 identical over 13 bases. From germline, CDR1 is MDHEN and CDR2 SYDVKM. The V and J ends lost 5 bases and 3 bases, in that order; junction bases with no gene match: 3. The length of the CDR3 is 16 residues.

The genes are TRBV24-1 and TRBJ2-1; D not resolved. The V gene lost 3 bases and the J gene lost 5 bases, with 16 bases spanning the gap. The CDR3 totals 16 residues. In germline, CDR1 is KGHDR, CDR2 SFDVKD. The CDR3, as DNA: TGTGCCACCAGTGATCCAAGGAAGGAGCCCGACAATGAGCAGTTCTTC. Encoded protein: CATSDPRKEPDNEQFF.